This T cell receptor (beta chain) came from a study of blood T cells in healthy people across ages. CDR1 and CDR2 (germline): SGHTA, FQGNSA. Trimming shortened V by 1 base and J by 8 bases, and 8 bases separated the two germline ends. CDR3 length equals 12 residues. Details on this clonotype: Antigen specificity is unknown.

For the second PCR, which ran for roughly 6 to 12 cycles, a sample-barcoded 5' primer and a J-beta primer mix were used. A tag from a template-switch adaptor with 12 random nucleotides marked each cDNA molecule. Each CDR3 protein gets one entry after TCRdb re-called the 5' RACE reads with MiXCR. The sample records about 580,000 distinct CDR3 sequences, roughly 48% being singletons. Study-wide points: Relative to aged donors, long-lived donors carried more naive CD4+ cells and displayed higher diversity. Diversity of TCR beta per million T cells declined in a roughly linear way with age.

The donors, healthy Caucasians from Russia, were aged roughly 6 to 90. The receptor was isolated from a man aged 80 or over in good health. This rearrangement joins TRBV7-2 to TRBJ1-2; D gene uncertain. The sequencing sample was made of blood. The CDR3 protein is CASSLVPGGYTF. The CDR3, as DNA: TGTGCCAGCAGCTTAGTGCCGGGAGGCTACACCTTC.